This T cell receptor beta chain came from a study of blood T cell repertoires in COVID-19. This clone is a singleton in its sample. V dropped 0 bases and J dropped 4 bases, with 15 bases sitting between them. CDR1 is LNHNV, CDR2 YYDKDF, per germline (reference sequence). This CDR3 comprises 16 residues. The protocol was immunoSEQ multiplex PCR, while the TCRdb copy is restricted to in-frame clones and leaves out a portion. The data show hundreds of thousands of clones, around 86% seen once. The chain uses TRBV15 and TRBJ2-5, with D possibly being TRBD2 (7 bases). The source of this sequence is a woman aged 55-75 years with active or convalescent COVID-19. Sequenced: peripheral blood. In nucleotides, the CDR3 is TGTGCCACCAGCAGAGAGAGGCGGGGGCCGGTAGAGACCCAGTACTTC. Translation: CATSRERRGPVETQYF. The full variable domain, rest sourced from reference TRBV15 and TRBJ2-5, is DAMVIQNPRYQVTQFGKPVTLSCSQTLNHNVMYWYQQKSSQAPKLLFHYYDKDFNNEADTPDNFQSRRPNTSFCFLDIRSPGLGDTAMYLCATSRERRGPVETQYFGPGTRLLVL.